This paragraph reports one T cell receptor beta chain. The target antigen is unknown. V dropped 8 bases and J dropped 0; count of bases not matched to a gene: 6. Per germline, CDR1 SNHLY and CDR2 FYNNEI. The CDR3 totals 15 residues. This sample stems from a study of blood T cells in healthy people across ages. Drawing of peripheral blood yielded roughly 9.8 milliliters from each donor. A sample-barcoded 5' primer and a J-beta primer mix were used in a second PCR of roughly 6 to 11 cycles. A template-switch adaptor with 12 random nucleotides tagged each cDNA molecule. MiXCR was run by TCRdb on the 5' RACE reads, yielding one entry per CDR3 protein. Of about 730,000 distinct CDR3 sequences in the sample, more than 40% were seen once. Study observations and caveats: PBMCs went unsorted, and a conclusive naive versus antigen-experienced comparison was therefore prevented.

The chain has TRBV2 and TRBJ2-3; 9 bases align to TRBD2. Input material: blood. The sequence derives from a woman aged 55 to 70 in good health. The CDR3, as DNA: TGTGCCAGCCCTCAGCGGGGGGTTAGCACAGATACGCAGTATTTT. Translated: CASPQRGVSTDTQYF.